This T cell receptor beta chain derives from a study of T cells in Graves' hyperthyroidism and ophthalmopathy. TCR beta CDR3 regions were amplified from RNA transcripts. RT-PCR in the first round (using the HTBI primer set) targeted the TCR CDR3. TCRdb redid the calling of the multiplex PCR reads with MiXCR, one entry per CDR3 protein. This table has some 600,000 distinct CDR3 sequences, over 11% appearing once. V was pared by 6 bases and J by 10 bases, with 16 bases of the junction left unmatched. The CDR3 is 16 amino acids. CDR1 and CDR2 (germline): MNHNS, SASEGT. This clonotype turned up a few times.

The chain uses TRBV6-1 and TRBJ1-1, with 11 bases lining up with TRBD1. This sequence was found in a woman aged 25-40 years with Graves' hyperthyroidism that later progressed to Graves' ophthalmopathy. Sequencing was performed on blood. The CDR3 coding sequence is TGTGCCAGCAGCCCCCGGACAGGGGGCGAGGAGAGTCGAGCTTTCTTT. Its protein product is CASSPRTGGEESRAFF.